Listed here is a single TCR beta chain. This clone was seen only once. Which antigen it targets is not known. Base qualities are not at hand, and no much larger clone is one base apart. Other DNA sequences within the sample encode an identical CDR3. The donors were healthy, HIV-negative adults who had no recently reported acute infections or vaccinations. Every donor was a Caucasian adult residing in Nashville, Tennessee, USA. CD4+ T cells were enriched through magnetic negative selection, after which naive cells were positively selected on CD45RA and the remaining negative fraction served as the memory subset. Blood was collected by leukapheresis, and PBMCs were isolated by Ficoll-Histopaque density gradient centrifugation and then cryopreserved in liquid nitrogen vapor phase. Analytical flow cytometry was used to check the purity and quantity of each magnetically sorted T cell population. Genomic DNA was isolated from every sorted fraction and measured by UV absorbance on a Nanodrop 2000c.

These data belong to a study of shared clonotypes between healthy human individuals (dated by TCRdb to 2020 to 2022). Regarding the study in general: A couple of women and a few men aged 18 to 49 years were included in the cohort. For each donor, three plates each were used for CD4 naive and CD4 memory, two plates were used for CD8 naive, and one plate was used for CD8 memory. To estimate repertoire size and how much clonotypes are shared between individuals, the study performed deep sequencing of blood TCR repertoires from a few healthy adults. Libraries were prepared and TCR repertoires were sequenced by different laboratories using diverse techniques, in order to increase sequencing depth and limit assay-specific biases. Between about 0.9 and 8.9 billion PBMCs per donor were obtained by leukapheresis.

General findings and caveats noted by the study authors: Sampling was limited to blood, and TCR repertoires in tissue likely differ from TCR repertoires in blood. Sharing across a few donors was observed for around 4.8% of naive CD4, 3% to 3.5% of naive CD8, about 2.5% of memory CD4, and roughly 0.4% of memory CD8 clonotypes. Compared with non-shared clonotypes, the clonotypes found in all four sorted-subset donors had higher generation probabilities. Based on pairwise subsampling, the degree of clonotype sharing among donors was expected to be affected by sequencing depth. Larger estimated clonotype richness was generally found for naive subsets than for memory subsets. The genetic and exposure-history diversity represented was limited by the small number of donors. Rarefaction of sorted-subset datasets indicated incomplete sequencing despite the large sequencing depth.

Using the deep immunoSEQ assay, TCR CDR3 regions were amplified from genomic DNA by multiplex PCR. Genomic DNA extracted from each cell subset was distributed evenly over all wells of several immunoSEQ 96-well plates, and each plate served as one replicate. For sorted subsets, each replicate PCR was loaded with approximately 200 ng genomic DNA, equivalent to approximately 27,000 T cell genomes. Purified libraries were quantified with a Qubit 3.0 fluorometer, sized on a Bioanalyzer 2100, and re-quantified with the KAPA Library Quantification kit. Every immunoSEQ 96-well plate was sequenced on a separate single-read 150-cycle Illumina NextSeq 550 flow cell. The published analysis was carried out like this. Because only junctional sequences without quality scores were contained in the immunoSEQ output, filtering matching that applied to full-length reads could not be performed. To assign V/J genes and CDR3, sequences were annotated using PyIR, a Python wrapper for IgBLAST v1.9, with IMGT germline references. Reads with weak V/J assignments (E-value above 1e-6), missing CDR3, stop codons, out-of-frame junctions, or ambiguous translated residues were removed. V3J clonotypes were defined as sequences sharing the same inferred V gene, J gene, and CDR3 amino acid sequence. Percentage overlap between repertoires was computed as shared unique clonotypes divided by the size of the smaller repertoire. RTK rarefaction, the Chao1 estimator, and Recon v2.1 estimates of unobserved clonotypes were used to assess repertoire richness. Generation probabilities for all TCRbeta clonotypes obtained by the gDNA method from a few donors were computed using OLGA. TCRdb re-hosts the immuneACCESS table, in-frame sequences only. Its copies lack some clones; in the studies checked, an unresolved V gene accounts for under half of them, and the cause for the rest is not known. V and J calls and clone size come straight from that table; D and trimming were deduced from the DNA. A total of millions of clones appear in this sample, approximately 93% of them only once. 0.35% to 0.45% of the sample goes to the ten largest clones.

The germline V gene provides CDR1 MDHEN and CDR2 SYDVKM. At the junction V is shortened by 8 bases and J by 1 base, with 9 bases in between. The CDR3 runs 12 amino acids, cysteine and phenylalanine included. Only the CDR3 region is kept as DNA, spanning 36 bases read in frame from base 1. Input material: naive CD4+ T cells from PBMCs. The cell subset or site label here, explained by the study, means: CD45RA+ positively selected. The receptor was isolated from a man younger than 35 in good health. Some clones in this sample may be carry-over from other donors' samples. The rearranged chain carries TRBV28 and TRBJ2-7; too little of a D gene remains to name it. For the CDR3, the sequence is CASRSPSYEQYF. The DNA sequence is TGTGCCAGCCGGAGTCCATCCTACGAGCAGTACTTC.